Listed below are T cell receptor beta chains from one sample, sequenced in a study of T-cell reconstitution after alpha-beta-depleted transplantation in children. TCRdb re-analysed the PCR reads in MiXCR, keeping a single row per CDR3 protein. The sample holds 450,000 to 550,000 distinct CDR3 sequences, roughly 11% seen once. Source: PBMCs, mostly from graft donor cells, taken 180 days after TCRalphabeta/CD19-depleted stem cell transplant. The source of these receptors is a female patient aged 2 to 10 who had a stem cell transplant for aplastic anemia, so the T cells may come from the graft donor. Both conserved end residues are part of each CDR3. Each record gives: clone size, D gene, V gene, CDR3 length, J gene, CDR3 protein, CDR3 DNA. D genes are given only for firm matches. Size is stated for part of the rows, as once, few or many counts, or as a class when the clone is expanded.

size: .
D: .
V: TRBV7-9
length: 13
J: TRBJ1-1
CDR3: CASSLSANTEAFF
DNA: TGTGCCAGCAGCTTATCCGCGAACACTGAAGCTTTCTTT

size: many
D: .
V: TRBV7-9
length: 13
J: TRBJ1-5
CDR3: CASSPGQGRPQHF
DNA: TGTGCCAGCAGCCCCGGGCAGGGACGGCCCCAGCATTTT

size: few
D: .
V: TRBV12-3/TRBV12-4
length: 12
J: TRBJ1-1
CDR3: CASSRDNTEAFF
DNA: TGTGCCAGCAGTCGAGATAACACTGAAGCTTTCTTT

size: .
D: .
V: TRBV9
length: 14
J: TRBJ1-5
CDR3: CASSGAGLGQPQHF
DNA: TGTGCCAGCAGCGGCGCCGGGCTCGGGCAGCCCCAGCATTTT

size: few
D: TRBD2
V: TRBV20-1
length: 14
J: TRBJ2-7
CDR3: CSAIGTSGNYEQYF
DNA: TGCAGTGCAATTGGGACTAGCGGGAACTACGAGCAGTACTTC

size: many
D: TRBD2
V: TRBV4-3
length: 18
J: TRBJ2-2
CDR3: CASSQGFASGMGTGELFF
DNA: TGCGCCAGCAGCCAAGGTTTCGCTAGCGGGATGGGAACCGGGGAGCTGTTTTTT

size: few
D: .
V: TRBV7-8
length: 17
J: TRBJ2-3
CDR3: CASSLAYGPASTDTQYF
DNA: TGTGCCAGCAGCTTAGCATACGGGCCGGCTAGCACAGATACGCAGTATTTT

size: many
D: TRBD2
V: TRBV15
length: 17
J: TRBJ2-3
CDR3: CATSRDYLAGTTDTQYF
DNA: TGTGCCACCAGCAGAGATTACCTAGCGGGGACCACAGATACGCAGTATTTT

size: .
D: .
V: TRBV29-1
length: 13
J: TRBJ1-1
CDR3: CSVEGRMNTEAFF
DNA: TGCAGCGTTGAAGGCAGGATGAACACTGAAGCTTTCTTT

size: .
D: TRBD2
V: TRBV5-1
length: 18
J: TRBJ2-3
CDR3: CASSLPPTGLAVVDTQYF
DNA: TGCGCCAGCAGCTTGCCTCCTACGGGACTAGCGGTGGTGGATACGCAGTATTTT

size: many
D: .
V: TRBV4-3
length: 11
J: TRBJ2-3
CDR3: CASSQGDTQYF
DNA: TGCGCCAGCAGCCAAGGGGATACGCAGTATTTT

size: few
D: .
V: TRBV28
length: 13
J: TRBJ2-2
CDR3: CASSTITTGELFF
DNA: TGTGCCAGCAGTACAATAACCACCGGGGAGCTGTTTTTT

size: .
D: .
V: TRBV4-3
length: 17
J: TRBJ2-3
CDR3: CASSQEKWWERIDTQYF
DNA: TGCGCCAGCAGCCAAGAGAAGTGGTGGGAGAGGATAGATACGCAGTATTTT

size: .
D: .
V: TRBV11-2
length: 15
J: TRBJ1-2
CDR3: CASSDVVGNHYGYTF
DNA: TGTGCCAGCAGCGATGTGGTGGGGAACCACTATGGCTACACCTTC

size: few
D: TRBD1
V: TRBV4-1
length: 16
J: TRBJ1-2
CDR3: CASSQLPQGGRDGYTF
DNA: TGCGCCAGCAGCCAACTACCCCAGGGGGGGCGTGATGGCTACACCTTC

size: many
D: .
V: TRBV29-1
length: 14
J: TRBJ2-1
CDR3: CSVIRGGSYNEQFF
DNA: TGCAGCGTTATCCGTGGGGGCTCCTACAATGAGCAGTTCTTC

size: .
D: TRBD2
V: TRBV7-7
length: 15
J: TRBJ2-1
CDR3: CASSKGLAEGGEQFF
DNA: TGTGCCAGCAGCAAAGGACTAGCGGAGGGAGGTGAGCAGTTCTTC

size: .
D: .
V: TRBV28
length: 14
J: TRBJ2-4
CDR3: CASSSHLAKNIQYF
DNA: TGTGCCAGCAGTTCCCACCTAGCCAAAAACATTCAGTACTTC

size: .
D: .
V: TRBV24-1
length: 14
J: TRBJ2-1
CDR3: CATSDFYSLNEQFF
DNA: TGTGCCACCAGTGATTTTTACAGCCTCAATGAGCAGTTCTTC

size: few
D: .
V: TRBV29-1
length: 12
J: TRBJ2-1
CDR3: CSVSDRPRGQFF
DNA: TGCAGCGTTAGTGACAGGCCACGGGGGCAGTTCTTC

size: few
D: TRBD2
V: TRBV11-2
length: 19
J: TRBJ2-2
CDR3: CASSLVGLAAKGGTGELFF
DNA: TGTGCCAGCAGCTTAGTCGGACTAGCAGCGAAAGGGGGCACCGGGGAGCTGTTTTTT

size: .
D: TRBD2
V: TRBV5-1
length: 18
J: TRBJ2-5
CDR3: CASSFRAAAGLEEETQYF
DNA: TGCGCCAGCAGCTTCAGGGCGGCGGCGGGACTAGAGGAAGAGACCCAGTACTTC